This T cell receptor beta chain stems from a study of T-cell reconstitution after alpha-beta-depleted transplantation in children. Preparing the TCRbeta library involved the use of unique molecular identifiers. TCRdb re-called the PCR reads with MiXCR, one entry per CDR3 protein. The sample holds around 90,000 distinct CDR3 sequences, about a sixth seen once. With regard to this clonotype: Antigen unknown.

General study points: Surviving recipient T cells and thymic progenitors produced the high day-60 TCRbeta diversity seen in some patients. Alpha-beta T cells about two months after transplant reportedly derived from several hundred expanded graft clones. It was newly produced T cells that mostly accounted for T-cell counts and diversity one year after transplant.

The receptor was derived from a male patient aged 2-15 years who had a stem cell transplant for acute lymphoblastic leukemia, so the T cells may come from the graft donor. The material was PBMCs, mostly from graft donor cells, obtained 180 days after TCRalphabeta/CD19-depleted stem cell transplant.

CDR3 sequence: CASIPDSLAYEQYF. The CDR3 region has the DNA TGCGCCAGCATCCCTGACAGCCTGGCCTACGAGCAGTACTTC. The chain couples TRBV4-3 to TRBJ2-7; TRBD1 is a possible D gene (5 bases). V was cut by 7 bases and J by 2 bases, with 15 bases left in between. Germline V gene sequence: CDR1 LGHNA, CDR2 YSLEER. This CDR3 is 14 amino acids long.